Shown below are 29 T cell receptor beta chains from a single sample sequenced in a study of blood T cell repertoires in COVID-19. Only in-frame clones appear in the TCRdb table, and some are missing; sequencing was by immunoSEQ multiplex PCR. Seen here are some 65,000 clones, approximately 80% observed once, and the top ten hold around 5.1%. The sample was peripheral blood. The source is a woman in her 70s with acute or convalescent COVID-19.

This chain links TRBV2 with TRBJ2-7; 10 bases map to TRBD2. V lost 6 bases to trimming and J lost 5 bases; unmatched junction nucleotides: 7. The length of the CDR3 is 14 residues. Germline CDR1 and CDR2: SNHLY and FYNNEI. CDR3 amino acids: CASRPSSGGDEQYF. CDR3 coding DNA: TGTGCCAGCAGACCATCTAGCGGGGGTGACGAGCAGTACTTC.

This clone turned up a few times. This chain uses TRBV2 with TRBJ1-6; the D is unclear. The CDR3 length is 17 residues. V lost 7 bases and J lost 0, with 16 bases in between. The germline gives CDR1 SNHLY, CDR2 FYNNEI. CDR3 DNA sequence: TGTGCCAGCACCGGAGGACGGTACAGCTCCTATAATTCACCCCTCCACTTT. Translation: CASTGGRYSSYNSPLHF.

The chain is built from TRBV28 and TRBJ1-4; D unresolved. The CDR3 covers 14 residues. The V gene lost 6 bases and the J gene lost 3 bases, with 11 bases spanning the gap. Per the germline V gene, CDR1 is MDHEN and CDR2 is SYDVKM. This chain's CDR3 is CASRSPGSNEKLFF. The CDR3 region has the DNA TGTGCCAGCAGGTCCCCCGGGTCTAATGAAAAACTGTTTTTT.

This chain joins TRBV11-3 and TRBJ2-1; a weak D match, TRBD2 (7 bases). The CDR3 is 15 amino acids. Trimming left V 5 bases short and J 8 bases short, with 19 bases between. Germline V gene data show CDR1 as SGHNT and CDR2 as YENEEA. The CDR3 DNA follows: TGTGCCAGCAGCGGGTCGAGGGGGGGCCACTATGAGCAGTTCTTC. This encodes CASSGSRGGHYEQFF.

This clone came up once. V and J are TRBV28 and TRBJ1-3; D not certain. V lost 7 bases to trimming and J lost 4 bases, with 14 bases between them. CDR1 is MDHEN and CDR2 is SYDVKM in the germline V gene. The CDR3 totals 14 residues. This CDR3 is CASTPMGSGNTIYF. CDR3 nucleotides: TGTGCCAGCACCCCGATGGGCTCGGGAAACACCATATATTTT.

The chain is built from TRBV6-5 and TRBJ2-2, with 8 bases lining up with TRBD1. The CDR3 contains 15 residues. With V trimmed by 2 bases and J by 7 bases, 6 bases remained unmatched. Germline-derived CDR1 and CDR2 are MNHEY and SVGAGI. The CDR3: CASSYSQGARGELFF. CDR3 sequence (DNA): TGTGCCAGCAGTTACAGTCAGGGGGCGCGCGGGGAGCTGTTTTTT.

CDR3 region: CASSTAHRVGIYEQYF. For the CDR3, the DNA is TGTGCCAGTAGTACCGCCCACAGGGTCGGGATATACGAGCAGTACTTC. The chain recombines TRBV19 with TRBJ2-7, with D possibly TRBD1 on 6 matching bases. CDR1 is LNHDA and CDR2 is SQIVND in the germline V gene (reference sequence). The CDR3 totals 16 residues. The V end lost 4 bases, the J end lost 4 bases, and 20 bases lay between the germline ends.

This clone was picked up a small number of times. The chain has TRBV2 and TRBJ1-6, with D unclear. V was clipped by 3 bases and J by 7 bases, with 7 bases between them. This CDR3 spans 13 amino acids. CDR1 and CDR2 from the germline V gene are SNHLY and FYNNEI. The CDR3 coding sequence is TGTGCCAGCAGTGAGAGGGAAAATTCACCCCTCCACTTT. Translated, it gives CASSERENSPLHF.

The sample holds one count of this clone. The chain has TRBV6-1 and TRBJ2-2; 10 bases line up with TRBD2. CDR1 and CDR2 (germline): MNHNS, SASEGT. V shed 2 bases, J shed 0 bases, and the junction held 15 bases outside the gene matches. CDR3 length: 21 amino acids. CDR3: CASSEPTLGSGGATNTGELFF. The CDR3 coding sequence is TGTGCCAGCAGTGAACCAACCCTGGGGAGCGGGGGGGCCACGAACACCGGGGAGCTGTTTTTT.

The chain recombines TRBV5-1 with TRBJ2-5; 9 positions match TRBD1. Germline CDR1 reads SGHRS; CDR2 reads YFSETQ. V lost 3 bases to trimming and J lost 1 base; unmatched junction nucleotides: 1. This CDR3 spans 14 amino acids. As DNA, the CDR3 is TGCGCCAGCAGCTGGGGACAGGGCCAAGAGACCCAGTACTTC. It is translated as CASSWGQGQETQYF.

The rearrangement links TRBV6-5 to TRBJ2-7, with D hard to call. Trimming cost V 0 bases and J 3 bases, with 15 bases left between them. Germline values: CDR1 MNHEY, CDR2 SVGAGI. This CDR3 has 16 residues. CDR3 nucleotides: TGTGCCAGCAGTTACTCGACTGTTCCATTACGCTACGAGCAGTACTTC. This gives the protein CASSYSTVPLRYEQYF.

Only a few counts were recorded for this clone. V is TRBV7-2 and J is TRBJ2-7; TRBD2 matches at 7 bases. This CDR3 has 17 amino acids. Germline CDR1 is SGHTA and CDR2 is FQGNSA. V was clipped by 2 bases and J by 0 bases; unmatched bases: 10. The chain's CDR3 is CASSLRYGGTSSYEQYF. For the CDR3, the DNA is TGTGCCAGCAGCTTAAGGTACGGGGGGACGAGCTCCTACGAGCAGTACTTC.

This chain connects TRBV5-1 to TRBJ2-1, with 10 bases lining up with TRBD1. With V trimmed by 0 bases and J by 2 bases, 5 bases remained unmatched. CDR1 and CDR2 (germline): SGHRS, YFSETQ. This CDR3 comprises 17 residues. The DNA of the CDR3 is TGCGCCAGCAGCTTGGGAGGGACAGGGGTGGCCTACAATGAGCAGTTCTTC. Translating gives CASSLGGTGVAYNEQFF.

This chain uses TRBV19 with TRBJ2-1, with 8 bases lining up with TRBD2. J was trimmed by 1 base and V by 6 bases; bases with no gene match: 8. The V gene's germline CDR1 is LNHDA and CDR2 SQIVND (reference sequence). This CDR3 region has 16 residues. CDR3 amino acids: CASSLLAAGSYNEQFF. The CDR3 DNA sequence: TGTGCCAGTAGCCTACTAGCGGCGGGGTCCTACAATGAGCAGTTCTTC. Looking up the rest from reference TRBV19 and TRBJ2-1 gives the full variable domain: DGGITQSPKYLFRKEGQNVTLSCEQNLNHDAMYWYRQDPGQGLRLIYYSQIVNDFQKGDIAEGYSVSREKKESFPLTVTSAQKNPTAFYLCASSLLAAGSYNEQFFGPGTRLTVL.

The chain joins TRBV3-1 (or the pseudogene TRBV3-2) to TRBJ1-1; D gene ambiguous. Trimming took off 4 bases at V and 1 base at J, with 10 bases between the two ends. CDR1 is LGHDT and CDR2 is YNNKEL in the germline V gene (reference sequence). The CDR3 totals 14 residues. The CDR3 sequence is CASSLVRGNTEAFF. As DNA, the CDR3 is TGTGCCAGCAGCCTGGTTCGGGGGAACACTGAAGCTTTCTTT.

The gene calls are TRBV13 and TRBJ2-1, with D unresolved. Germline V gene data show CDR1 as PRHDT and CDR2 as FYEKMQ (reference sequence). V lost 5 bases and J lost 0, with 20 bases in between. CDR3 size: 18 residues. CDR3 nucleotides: TGTGCCAGCAGCCATCGTACGTTCCGGGTAAGCTCCTACAATGAGCAGTTCTTC. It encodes CASSHRTFRVSSYNEQFF.

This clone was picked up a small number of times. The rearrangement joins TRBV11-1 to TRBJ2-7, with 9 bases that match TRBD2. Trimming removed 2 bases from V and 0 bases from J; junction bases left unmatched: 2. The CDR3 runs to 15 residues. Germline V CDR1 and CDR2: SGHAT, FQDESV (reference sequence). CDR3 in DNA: TGTGCCAGCAGCTTACTAGCGGGGAGCTCCTACGAGCAGTACTTC. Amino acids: CASSLLAGSSYEQYF.

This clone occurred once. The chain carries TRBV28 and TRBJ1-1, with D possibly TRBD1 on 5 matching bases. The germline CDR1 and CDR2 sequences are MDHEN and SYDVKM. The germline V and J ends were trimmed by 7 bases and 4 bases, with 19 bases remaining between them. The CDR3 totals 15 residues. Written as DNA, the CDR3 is TGTGCCAGCACCCCGCTCGGCAGGGAGGGCACTGAAGCTTTCTTT. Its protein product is CASTPLGREGTEAFF.

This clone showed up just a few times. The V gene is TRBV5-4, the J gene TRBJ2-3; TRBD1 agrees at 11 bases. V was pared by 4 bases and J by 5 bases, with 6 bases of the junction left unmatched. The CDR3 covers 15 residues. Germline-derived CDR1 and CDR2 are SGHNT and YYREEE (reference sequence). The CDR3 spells CASSPGTGGQDTQYF. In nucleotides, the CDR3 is TGTGCCAGCAGCCCCGGGACAGGGGGGCAAGATACGCAGTATTTT. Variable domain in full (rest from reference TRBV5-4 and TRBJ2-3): ETGVTQSPTHLIKTRGQQVTLRCSSQSGHNTVSWYQQALGQGPQFIFQYYREEENGRGNFPPRFSGLQFPNYSSELNVNALELDDSALYLCASSPGTGGQDTQYFGPGTRLTVL.

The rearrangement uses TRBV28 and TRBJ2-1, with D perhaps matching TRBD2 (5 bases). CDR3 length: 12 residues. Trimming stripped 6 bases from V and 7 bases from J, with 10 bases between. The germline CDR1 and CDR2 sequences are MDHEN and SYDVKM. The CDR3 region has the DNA TGTGCCAGCAGGAGTAGCGTAAATGAGCAGTTCTTC. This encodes CASRSSVNEQFF.

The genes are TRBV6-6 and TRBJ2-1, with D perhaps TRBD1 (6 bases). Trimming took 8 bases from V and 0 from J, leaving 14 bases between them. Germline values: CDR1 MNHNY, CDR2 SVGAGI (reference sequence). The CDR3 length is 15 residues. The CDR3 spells CASCDRLTSYNEQFF. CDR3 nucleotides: TGTGCCAGCTGTGACAGGCTTACCTCCTACAATGAGCAGTTCTTC.

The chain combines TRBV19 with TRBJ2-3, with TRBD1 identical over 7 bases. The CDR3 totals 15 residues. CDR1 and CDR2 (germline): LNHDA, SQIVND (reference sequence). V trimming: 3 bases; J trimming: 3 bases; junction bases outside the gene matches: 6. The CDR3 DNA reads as TGTGCCAGTAGTATGCTGGCAGGGGGAACAGATACGCAGTATTTT. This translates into CASSMLAGGTDTQYF. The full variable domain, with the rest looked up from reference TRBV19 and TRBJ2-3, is DGGITQSPKYLFRKEGQNVTLSCEQNLNHDAMYWYRQDPGQGLRLIYYSQIVNDFQKGDIAEGYSVSREKKESFPLTVTSAQKNPTAFYLCASSMLAGGTDTQYFGPGTRLTVL.

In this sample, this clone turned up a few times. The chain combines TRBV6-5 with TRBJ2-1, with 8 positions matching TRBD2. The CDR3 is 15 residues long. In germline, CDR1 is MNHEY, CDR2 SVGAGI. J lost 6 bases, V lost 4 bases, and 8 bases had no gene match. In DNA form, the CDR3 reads TGTGCCAGCAGTTTATTAGGGACTAGTAGCAATGAGCAGTTCTTC. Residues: CASSLLGTSSNEQFF.

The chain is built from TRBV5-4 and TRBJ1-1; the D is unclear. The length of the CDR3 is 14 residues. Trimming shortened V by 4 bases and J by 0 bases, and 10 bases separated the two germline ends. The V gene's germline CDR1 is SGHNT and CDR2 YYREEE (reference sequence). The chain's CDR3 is CASSRGYMNTEAFF. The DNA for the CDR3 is TGTGCCAGCAGCCGAGGATACATGAACACTGAAGCTTTCTTT.

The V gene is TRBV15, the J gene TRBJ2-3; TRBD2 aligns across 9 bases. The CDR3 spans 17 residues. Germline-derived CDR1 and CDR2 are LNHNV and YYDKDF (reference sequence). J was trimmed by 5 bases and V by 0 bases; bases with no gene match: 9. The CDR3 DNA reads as TGTGCCACCAGCAGAGATCCAAGCGGGGGGAATATAGATACGCAGTATTTT. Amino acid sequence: CATSRDPSGGNIDTQYF.

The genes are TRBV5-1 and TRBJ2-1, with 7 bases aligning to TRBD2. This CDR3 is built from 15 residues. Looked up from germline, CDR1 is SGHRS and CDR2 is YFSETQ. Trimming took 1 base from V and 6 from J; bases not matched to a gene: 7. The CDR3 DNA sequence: TGCGCCAGCAGCTTGTTAAGGGAGGGTAGCAATGAGCAGTTCTTC. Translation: CASSLLREGSNEQFF.

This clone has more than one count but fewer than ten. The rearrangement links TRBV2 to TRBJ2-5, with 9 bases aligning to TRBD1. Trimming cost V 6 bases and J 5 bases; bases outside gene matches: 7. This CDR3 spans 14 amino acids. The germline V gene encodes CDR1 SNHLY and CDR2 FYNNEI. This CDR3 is CASREDRGSETQYF. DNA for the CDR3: TGTGCCAGCAGAGAGGACAGGGGTTCGGAGACCCAGTACTTC. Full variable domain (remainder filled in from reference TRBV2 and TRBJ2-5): EPEVTQTPSHQVTQMGQEVILRCVPISNHLYFYWYRQILGQKVEFLVSFYNNEISEKSEIFDDQFSVERPDGSNFTLKIRSTKLEDSAMYFCASREDRGSETQYFGPGTRLLVL.

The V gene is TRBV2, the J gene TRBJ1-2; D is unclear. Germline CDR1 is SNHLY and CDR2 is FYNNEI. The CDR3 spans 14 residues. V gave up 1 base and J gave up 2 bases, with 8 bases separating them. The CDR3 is CASSEDGRNYGYTF. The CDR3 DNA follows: TGTGCCAGCAGTGAAGATGGCAGGAACTATGGCTACACCTTC.

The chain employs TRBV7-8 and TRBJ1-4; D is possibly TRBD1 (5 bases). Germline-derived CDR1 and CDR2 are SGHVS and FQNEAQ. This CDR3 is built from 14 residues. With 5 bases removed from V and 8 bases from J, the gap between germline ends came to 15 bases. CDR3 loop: CASSQRQGGEKLFF. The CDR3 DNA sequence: TGTGCCAGCAGCCAAAGGCAGGGAGGCGAAAAACTGTTTTTT.